The present T cell receptor (beta chain) was sequenced within a study of blood T cell repertoires in COVID-19. Turning to the study itself: Sites in the United States, Italy and Spain provided acute and convalescent COVID-19 samples. From T cells, B-cell-depleted T cells, or PBMCs came the material, which was cDNA or gDNA.

In the authors' methods: Reference gene primer amplification in the assay estimated nucleated cell counts. Libraries were prepared by immunoSEQ multiplex PCR; TCRdb keeps only in-frame clonotypes and omits some of them. The V and J calls and clone size were taken over from that table, and D and trimming were inferred from the DNA. The sample contains about 190,000 clones, around 80% of which appear only once. The receptor comes from a man aged 30-40 years with active or convalescent COVID-19. Sequences were obtained from peripheral blood.

CDR3: CASSLGGDSGNTIYF. Here the CDR3 DNA reads TGTGCCAGCAGCTTGGGGGGAGACTCTGGAAACACCATATATTTT. The rearrangement joins TRBV5-6 to TRBJ1-3; D gene ambiguous. Looked up from germline, CDR1 is SGHDT and CDR2 is YYEEEE. Trimming shortened V by 0 bases and J by 0 bases, and 7 bases separated the two germline ends. There are 15 residues in the CDR3.